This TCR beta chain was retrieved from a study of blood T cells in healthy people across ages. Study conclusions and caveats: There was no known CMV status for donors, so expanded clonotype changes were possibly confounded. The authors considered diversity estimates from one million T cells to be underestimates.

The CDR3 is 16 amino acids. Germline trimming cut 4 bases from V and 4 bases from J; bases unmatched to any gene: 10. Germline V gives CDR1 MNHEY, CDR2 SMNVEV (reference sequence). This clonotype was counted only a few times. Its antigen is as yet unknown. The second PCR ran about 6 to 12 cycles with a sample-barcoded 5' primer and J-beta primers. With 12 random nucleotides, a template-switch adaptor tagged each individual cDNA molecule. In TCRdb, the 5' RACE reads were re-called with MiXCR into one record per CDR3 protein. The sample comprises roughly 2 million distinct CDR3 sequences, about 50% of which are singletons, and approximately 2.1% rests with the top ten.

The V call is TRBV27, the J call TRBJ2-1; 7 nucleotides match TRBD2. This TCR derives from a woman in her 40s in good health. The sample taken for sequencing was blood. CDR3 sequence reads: CASSSGLTNLYNEQFF. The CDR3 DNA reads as TGTGCCAGCAGTTCGGGACTAACAAATCTTTACAATGAGCAGTTCTTC.